This passage covers 12 T cell receptor beta chains from one sample sequenced in a study of human thymus T cells. Some clones are missing from TCRdb's copy, which holds only in-frame ones; the method was immunoSEQ multiplex PCR. The table has tens of thousands of clones, roughly 94% seen once. Resections were taken during corrective heart surgery, and the thymus tissue came from these. The sample comprised thymus tissue. The receptors were gathered from a girl in the first two years of life with a congenital heart defect but otherwise immunologically healthy.

The chain joins TRBV28 to TRBJ2-1; 11 bases are shared with TRBD2. The V gene's germline CDR1 is MDHEN and CDR2 SYDVKM. V lost 3 bases, J lost 3 bases, and 7 bases stayed unmatched. The CDR3 loop spans 17 amino acids. The CDR3 DNA follows: TGTGCCAGCAGTTTCCCCTCTAGCGGGAGGCTCTACAATGAGCAGTTCTTC. Protein sequence: CASSFPSSGRLYNEQFF.

J is TRBJ2-1 and V is TRBV5-4; D is possibly TRBD1 (5 bases). The CDR3 consists of 14 residues. The germline V gene encodes CDR1 SGHNT and CDR2 YYREEE (reference sequence). Trimming removed 3 bases at V and 5 bases at J, with 12 bases between. The CDR3 region is CASSSTKGHNEQFF. The CDR3 nucleotides are TGTGCCAGCAGCTCTACTAAGGGGCACAATGAGCAGTTCTTC.

This chain connects TRBV2 to TRBJ1-2; maybe TRBD1 (5 bases). The CDR3 consists of 13 residues. Germline loops: CDR1 SNHLY, CDR2 FYNNEI. Trimming left V 11 bases short and J 6 bases short, with 19 bases between. CDR3 in amino acids: CAPTRGGVDGYTF. The CDR3, as DNA: TGTGCCCCAACAAGGGGAGGGGTGGATGGCTACACCTTC.

The J gene is TRBJ2-5, the V gene TRBV28; the match to TRBD2 covers 11 bases. CDR1 and CDR2 from the germline V gene are MDHEN and SYDVKM. The J segment lost 3 bases and the V segment lost 3 bases, leaving 9 bases of the junction unmatched. This CDR3 comprises 17 residues. In DNA form, the CDR3 reads TGTGCCAGCAGTTTGTTAGCGGGAGGGGTGGACGAAGAGACCCAGTACTTC. This gives the protein CASSLLAGGVDEETQYF.

This clone was seen a single time. The V and J genes are TRBV14 and TRBJ2-7; no firm D call. Germline values: CDR1 SGHDN, CDR2 FVKESK. This CDR3 spans 13 amino acids. V dropped 4 bases and J dropped 3 bases, with 10 bases sitting between them. Written as DNA, the CDR3 is TGTGCCAGCAGCCCCCCAGACGGCTACGAGCAGTACTTC. It specifies CASSPPDGYEQYF.

This clone was seen once. V and J are TRBV14 and TRBJ2-2; the D is unclear. V was trimmed by 2 bases and J by 5 bases, leaving 9 bases between them. CDR3 size: 14 residues. In germline, CDR1 is SGHDN, CDR2 FVKESK. CDR3 sequence reads: CASSQIGKTGELFF. In DNA, the CDR3 is TGTGCCAGCAGCCAAATAGGGAAGACCGGGGAGCTGTTTTTT.

The CDR3 DNA reads TGTGCCATCAGTGCTGCTTGCAGAGGGGGGGCCTCCTATGGCTACACCTTC. Translation: CAISAACRGGASYGYTF. This chain uses TRBV10-3 with TRBJ1-2; TRBD1 might be the D (6 bases). Germline V gene sequence: CDR1 ENHRY, CDR2 SYGVKD. The V and J ends lost 4 bases and 4 bases respectively, with 22 bases between them. CDR3 size: 17 residues.

This clone is a singleton in its sample. The V gene is TRBV7-3, the J gene TRBJ2-1; 13 bases align to TRBD2. Germline V gives CDR1 SGHTA, CDR2 FQGTGA. Germline trimming cut 6 bases from V and 0 bases from J; bases unmatched to any gene: 8. The CDR3 length is 18 residues. The CDR3 protein is CASRPGLAGEDSYNEQFF. The CDR3 bases are TGTGCCAGCAGACCCGGACTAGCGGGAGAGGACTCCTACAATGAGCAGTTCTTC.

This chain connects TRBV7-6 to TRBJ1-1; weak D call: TRBD1 (5 bases). The CDR3 has 15 residues. V shed 5 bases and J shed 5 bases, with 18 bases lying between them. Germline lookup yields CDR1 SGHVS and CDR2 FNYEAQ. The CDR3 DNA sequence: TGTGCCAGCAGCCGACCGGACCCCCGGGGGACTGAAGCTTTCTTT. Its translation is CASSRPDPRGTEAFF.

The chain combines TRBV21-1 with TRBJ1-1; the table's D call, TRBD1, has no DNA check behind it. TRBV21-1 is reported as a pseudogene. CDR3 length: 16 amino acids. CDR3 region: CASSRLLKGAPPEAFF. CDR3 nucleotides: TGTGCCAGCAGCAGACTGTTGAAGGGGGCGCCCCCTGAAGCTTTCTTT.

V and J are TRBV6-5 and TRBJ2-7, with 7 nucleotides matching TRBD2. This CDR3 region has 15 residues. The germline gives CDR1 MNHEY, CDR2 SVGAGI. Losses at the gene ends were 2 bases for V and 0 bases for J; bases not matched to a gene: 4. DNA for the CDR3: TGTGCCAGCAGTTACACCCGGACTAGCTCCTACGAGCAGTACTTC. Translated: CASSYTRTSSYEQYF.

The chain couples TRBV4-1 to TRBJ1-3, with D unresolved. Trimming took off 4 bases at V and 4 bases at J, with 14 bases between the two ends. Germline lookup yields CDR1 MGHRA and CDR2 YSYEKL. CDR3 length equals 15 residues. CDR3 coding DNA: TGCGCCAGCAGCCCCTCCGGCCCATCGGGAAACACCATATATTTT. As protein: CASSPSGPSGNTIYF.